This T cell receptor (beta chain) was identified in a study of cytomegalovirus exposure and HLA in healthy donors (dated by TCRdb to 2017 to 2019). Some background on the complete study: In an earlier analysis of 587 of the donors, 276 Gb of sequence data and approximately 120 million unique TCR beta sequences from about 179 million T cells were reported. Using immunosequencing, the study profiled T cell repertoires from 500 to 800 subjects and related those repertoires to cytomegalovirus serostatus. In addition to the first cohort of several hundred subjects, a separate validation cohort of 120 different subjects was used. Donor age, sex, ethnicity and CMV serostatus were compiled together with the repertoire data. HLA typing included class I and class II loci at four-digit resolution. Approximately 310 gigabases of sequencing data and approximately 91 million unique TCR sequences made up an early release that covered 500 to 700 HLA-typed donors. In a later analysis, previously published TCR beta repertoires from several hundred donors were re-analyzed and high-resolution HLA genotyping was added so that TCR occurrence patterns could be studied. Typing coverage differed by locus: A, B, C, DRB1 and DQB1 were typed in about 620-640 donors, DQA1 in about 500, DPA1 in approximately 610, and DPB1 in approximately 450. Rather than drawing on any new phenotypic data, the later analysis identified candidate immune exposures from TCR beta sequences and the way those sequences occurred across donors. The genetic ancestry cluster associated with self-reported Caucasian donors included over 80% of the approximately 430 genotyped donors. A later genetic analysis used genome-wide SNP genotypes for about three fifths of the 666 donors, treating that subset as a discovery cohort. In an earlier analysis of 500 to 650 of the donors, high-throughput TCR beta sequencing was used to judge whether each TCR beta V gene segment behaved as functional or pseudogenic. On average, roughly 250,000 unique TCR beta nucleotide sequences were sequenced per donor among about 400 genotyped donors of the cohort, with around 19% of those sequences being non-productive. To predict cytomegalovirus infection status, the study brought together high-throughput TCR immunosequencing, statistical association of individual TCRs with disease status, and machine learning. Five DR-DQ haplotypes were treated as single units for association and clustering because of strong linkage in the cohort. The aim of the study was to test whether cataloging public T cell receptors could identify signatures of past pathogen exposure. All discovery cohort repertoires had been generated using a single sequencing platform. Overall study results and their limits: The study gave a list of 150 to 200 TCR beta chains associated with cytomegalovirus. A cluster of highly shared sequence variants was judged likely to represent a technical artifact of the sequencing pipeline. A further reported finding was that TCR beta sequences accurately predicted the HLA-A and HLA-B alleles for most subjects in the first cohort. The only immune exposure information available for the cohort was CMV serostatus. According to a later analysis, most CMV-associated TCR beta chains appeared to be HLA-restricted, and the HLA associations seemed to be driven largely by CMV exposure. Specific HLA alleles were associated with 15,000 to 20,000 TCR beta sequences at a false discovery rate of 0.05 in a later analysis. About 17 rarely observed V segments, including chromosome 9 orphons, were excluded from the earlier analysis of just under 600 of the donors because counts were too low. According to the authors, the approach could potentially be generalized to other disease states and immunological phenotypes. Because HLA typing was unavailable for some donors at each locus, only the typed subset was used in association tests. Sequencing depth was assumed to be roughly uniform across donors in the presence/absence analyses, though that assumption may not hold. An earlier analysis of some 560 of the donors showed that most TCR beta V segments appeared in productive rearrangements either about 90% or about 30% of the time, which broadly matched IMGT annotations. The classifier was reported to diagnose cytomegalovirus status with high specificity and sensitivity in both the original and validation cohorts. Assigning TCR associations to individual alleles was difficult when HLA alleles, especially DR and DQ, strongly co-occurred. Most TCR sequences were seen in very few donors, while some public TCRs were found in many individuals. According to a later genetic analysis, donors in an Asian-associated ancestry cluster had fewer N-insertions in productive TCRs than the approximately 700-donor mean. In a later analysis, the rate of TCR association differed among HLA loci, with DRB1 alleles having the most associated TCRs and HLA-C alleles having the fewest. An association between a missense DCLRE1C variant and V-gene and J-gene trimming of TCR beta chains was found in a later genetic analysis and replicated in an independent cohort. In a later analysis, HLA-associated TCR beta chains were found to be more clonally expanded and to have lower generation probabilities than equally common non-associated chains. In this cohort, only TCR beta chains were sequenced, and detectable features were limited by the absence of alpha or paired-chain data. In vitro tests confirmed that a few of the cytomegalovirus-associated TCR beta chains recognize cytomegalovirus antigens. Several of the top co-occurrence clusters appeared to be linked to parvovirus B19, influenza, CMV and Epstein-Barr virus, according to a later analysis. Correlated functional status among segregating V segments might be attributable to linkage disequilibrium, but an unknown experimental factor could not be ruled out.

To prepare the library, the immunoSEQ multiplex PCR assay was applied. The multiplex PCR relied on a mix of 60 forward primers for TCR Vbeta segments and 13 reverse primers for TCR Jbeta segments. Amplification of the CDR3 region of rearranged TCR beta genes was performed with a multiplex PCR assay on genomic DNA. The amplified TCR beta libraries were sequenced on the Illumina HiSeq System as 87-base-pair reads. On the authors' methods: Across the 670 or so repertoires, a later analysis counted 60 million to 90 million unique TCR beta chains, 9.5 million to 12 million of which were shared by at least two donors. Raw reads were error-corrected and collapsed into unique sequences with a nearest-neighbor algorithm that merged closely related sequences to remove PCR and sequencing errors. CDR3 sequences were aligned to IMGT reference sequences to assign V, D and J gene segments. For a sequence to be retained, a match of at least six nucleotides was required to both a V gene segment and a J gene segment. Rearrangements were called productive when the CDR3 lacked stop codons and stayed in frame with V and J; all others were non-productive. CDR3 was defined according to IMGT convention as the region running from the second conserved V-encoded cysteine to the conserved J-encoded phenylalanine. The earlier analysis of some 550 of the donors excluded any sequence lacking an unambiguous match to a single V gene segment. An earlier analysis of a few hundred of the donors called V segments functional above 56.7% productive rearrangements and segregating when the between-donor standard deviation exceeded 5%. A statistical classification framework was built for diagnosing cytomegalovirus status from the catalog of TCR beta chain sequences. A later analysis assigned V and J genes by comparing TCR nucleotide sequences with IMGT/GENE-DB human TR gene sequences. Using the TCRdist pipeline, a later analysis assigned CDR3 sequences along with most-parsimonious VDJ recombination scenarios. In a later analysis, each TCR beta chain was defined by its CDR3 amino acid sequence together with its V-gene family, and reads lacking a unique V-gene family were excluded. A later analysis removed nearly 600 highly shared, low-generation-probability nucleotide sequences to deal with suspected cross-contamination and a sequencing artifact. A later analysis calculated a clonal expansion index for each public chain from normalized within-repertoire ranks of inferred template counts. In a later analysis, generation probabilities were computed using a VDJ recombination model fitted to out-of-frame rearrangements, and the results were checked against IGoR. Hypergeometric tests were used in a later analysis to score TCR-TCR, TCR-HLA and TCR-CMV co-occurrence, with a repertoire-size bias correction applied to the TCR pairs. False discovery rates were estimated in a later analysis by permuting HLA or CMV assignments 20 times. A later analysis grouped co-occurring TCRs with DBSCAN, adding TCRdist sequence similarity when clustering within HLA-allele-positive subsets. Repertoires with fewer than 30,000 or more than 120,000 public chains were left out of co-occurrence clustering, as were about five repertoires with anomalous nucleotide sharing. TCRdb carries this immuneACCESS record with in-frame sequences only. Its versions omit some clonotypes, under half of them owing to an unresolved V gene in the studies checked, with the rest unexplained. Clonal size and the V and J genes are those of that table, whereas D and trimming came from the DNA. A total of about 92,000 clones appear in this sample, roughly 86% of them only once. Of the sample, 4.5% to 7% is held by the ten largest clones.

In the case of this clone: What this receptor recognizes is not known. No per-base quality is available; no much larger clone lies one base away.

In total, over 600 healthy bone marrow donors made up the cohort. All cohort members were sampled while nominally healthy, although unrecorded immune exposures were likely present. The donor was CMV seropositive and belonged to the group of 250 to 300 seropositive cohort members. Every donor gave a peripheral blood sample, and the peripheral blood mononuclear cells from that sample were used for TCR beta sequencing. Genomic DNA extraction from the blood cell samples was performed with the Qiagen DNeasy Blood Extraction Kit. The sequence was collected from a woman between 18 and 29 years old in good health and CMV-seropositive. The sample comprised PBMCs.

The sequenced DNA is TGTGCCAGCTCACCAAAGGGGCGGACCTCCTTCTCTGGGGCCAACGTCCTGACTTTC. Its protein product is CASSPKGRTSFSGANVLTF. This chain joins TRBV18 to TRBJ2-6, with a weak D call of TRBD1 (5 bases match). Trimming at the junction amounts to 2 bases on V and 0 bases on J, and the germline ends lie 17 bases apart. CDR1 KGHSH and CDR2 LQKENI were looked up in the germline V gene. The CDR3, cysteine through phenylalanine, is 19 amino acids long. The DNA shown is the 57-base CDR3, in frame from base 1.